This paragraph covers one T cell receptor (beta chain) sequence. Its antigen is unknown. The CDR3 end falls 3 residues outside the read, so it is completed with the germline J gene. The record originates from a study of T cell clonality in common variable immunodeficiency. Study results and caveats: Fewer deletions and N-nucleotide insertions were reportedly seen in common variable immunodeficiency TCR beta sequences.

The CDR3 contains 14 residues. Trimming cost V 0 bases and J 6 bases, with 10 bases left between them. Per germline, CDR1 SGHRS and CDR2 YFSETQ. CVID and control samples used equivalent genomic DNA input. Clones were read by immunoSEQ multiplex PCR, and TCRdb kept only the in-frame ones, dropping some. This sample comprises 20,000 to 30,000 clones, none seen once only. This receptor was obtained from a human donor with common variable immunodeficiency. The specimen was peripheral blood mononuclear cells. The chain is built from TRBV5-1 and TRBJ1-5; D remains ambiguous. Partial CDR3 DNA: TGCGCCAGCAGCTTGGTCGGGGAAAGTCAGCCC. This gives the protein CASSLVGESQP. The whole CDR3 sequence reads CASSLVGESQPQHF.